This T cell receptor (beta chain) emerged from a study of regulatory T cells in long-lasting Graves disease. Time point defined: newly diagnosed GD, antithyroid drugs for less than 3 months. PBMCs provided the RNA from which the TCR library was made. This clonotype was observed at least ten times. Arm-PCR of CDR3 regions with iRepertoire HTBI primers generated TCR beta libraries. TCRdb called the multiplex PCR reads again in MiXCR, with one record for every CDR3 protein. The table shows some 220,000 distinct CDR3 sequences, with approximately 18% occurring only once. CDR3 length equals 12 residues. Looked up from germline, CDR1 is SEHNR and CDR2 is FQNEAQ (reference sequence). V dropped 11 bases and J dropped 3 bases, with 13 bases sitting between them. These same records also appear under a second study, on T cells in Graves' hyperthyroidism and ophthalmopathy. That paper adds: Exclusion followed for patients with uncontrolled infection, other autoimmune disease, pregnancy or lactation. In the first-round RT-PCR of the TCR CDR3, the HTBI primer set was used.

The rearrangement joins TRBV7-9 to TRBJ2-5; perhaps TRBD2 as D (6 bases). The receptor was isolated from a woman aged 25 to 45 with Graves disease. Source: peripheral blood mononuclear cells (PBMCs), taken at new diagnosis, from a patient treated with antithyroid drugs. CDR3 nucleotide sequence: TGTGCCGGTGATGGGGGGAAAGAGACCCAGTACTTC. It codes for CAGDGGKETQYF.